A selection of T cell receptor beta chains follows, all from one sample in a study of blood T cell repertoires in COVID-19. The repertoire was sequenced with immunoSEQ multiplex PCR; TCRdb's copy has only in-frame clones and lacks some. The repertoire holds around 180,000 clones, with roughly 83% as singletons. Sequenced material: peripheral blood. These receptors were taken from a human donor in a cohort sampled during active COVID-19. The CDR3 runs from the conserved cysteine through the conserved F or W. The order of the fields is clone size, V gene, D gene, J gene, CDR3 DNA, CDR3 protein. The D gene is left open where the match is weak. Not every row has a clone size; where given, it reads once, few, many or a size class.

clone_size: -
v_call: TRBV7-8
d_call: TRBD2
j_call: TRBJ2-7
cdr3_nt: TGTGCGACCGGGACTAGCGTAGCCTACGAGCAGTACTTC
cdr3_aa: CATGTSVAYEQYF

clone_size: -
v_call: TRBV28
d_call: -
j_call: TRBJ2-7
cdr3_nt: TGTGCCAGCAGTCCAAGAGCCCCTACCACCTACGAGCAGTACTTC
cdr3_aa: CASSPRAPTTYEQYF

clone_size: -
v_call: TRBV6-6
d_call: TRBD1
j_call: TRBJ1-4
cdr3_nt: TGTGCCAGCAGTTACTCCGACAGGGGGTCCCAAAAACTGTTTTTT
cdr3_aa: CASSYSDRGSQKLFF

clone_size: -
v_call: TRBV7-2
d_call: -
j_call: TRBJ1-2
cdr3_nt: TGTGCCAGCAGCATACAGGGCGCCTGGAACTATGGCTACACCTTC
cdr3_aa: CASSIQGAWNYGYTF

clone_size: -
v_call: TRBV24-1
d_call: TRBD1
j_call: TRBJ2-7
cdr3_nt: TGTGCCACCAGTGATGGCGACAGGGGGAATGGGAAGCAGTACTTC
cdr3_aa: CATSDGDRGNGKQYF

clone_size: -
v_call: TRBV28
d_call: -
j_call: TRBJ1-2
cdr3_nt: TGTGCCAGCAGCCTAGAACAGGGAAGCGATGGCTACACCTTC
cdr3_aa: CASSLEQGSDGYTF

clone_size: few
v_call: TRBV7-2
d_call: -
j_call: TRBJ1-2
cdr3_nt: TGTGCCAGCAGCTTAGGACAGTTCTATGGCTACACCTTC
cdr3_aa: CASSLGQFYGYTF

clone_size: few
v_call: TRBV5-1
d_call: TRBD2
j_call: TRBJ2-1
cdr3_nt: TGCGCCAGCAGGTGGGCGGGAGCCTCCTACAATGAGCAGTTCTTC
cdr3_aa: CASRWAGASYNEQFF

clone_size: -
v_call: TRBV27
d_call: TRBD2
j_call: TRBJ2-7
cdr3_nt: TGTGCCAGCAGTTCCTACGGGACTAGCGGGGGGTTCAGCTCCTACGAGCAGTACTTC
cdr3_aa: CASSSYGTSGGFSSYEQYF

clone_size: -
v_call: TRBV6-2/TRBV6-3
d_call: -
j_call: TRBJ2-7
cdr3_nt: TGTGCCAGCAGCGACCCTACAGGGTTGCCCTACGAGCAGTACTTC
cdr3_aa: CASSDPTGLPYEQYF

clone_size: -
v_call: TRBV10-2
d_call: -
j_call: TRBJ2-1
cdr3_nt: TGCGCCAGCAGTGGGCGGGGTTATGAGCAGTTCTTC
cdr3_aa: CASSGRGYEQFF

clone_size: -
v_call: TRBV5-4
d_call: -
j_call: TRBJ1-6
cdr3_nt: TGTGCCAGCAGCTTCGAGGTTTTCTATTCACCCCTCCACTTT
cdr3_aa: CASSFEVFYSPLHF

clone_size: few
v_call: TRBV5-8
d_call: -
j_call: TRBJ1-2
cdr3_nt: TGTGCCAGCAGCTTGGGGGGGACTCCCCATGGCTACACCTTC
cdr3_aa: CASSLGGTPHGYTF

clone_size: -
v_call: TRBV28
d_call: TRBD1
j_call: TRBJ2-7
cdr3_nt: TGTGCCAGCAGTTTATCGGACAGGTACTATTCCTACGAGCAGTACTTC
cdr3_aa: CASSLSDRYYSYEQYF

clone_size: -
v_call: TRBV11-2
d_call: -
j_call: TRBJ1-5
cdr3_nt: TGTGCCAGCAGCTTAGAAGGGGACTATCAGCCCCAGCATTTT
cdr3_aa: CASSLEGDYQPQHF

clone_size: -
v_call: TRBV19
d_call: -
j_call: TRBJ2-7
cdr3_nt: TGTGCCAGTAGTATCGGGACGGGGGGCTACTCCTATGAGCAGTACTTC
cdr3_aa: CASSIGTGGYSYEQYF

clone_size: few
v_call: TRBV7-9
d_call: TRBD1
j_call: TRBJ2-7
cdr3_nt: TGTGCCAGCAGCTTGGAGACAGGGGCCTACGAGCAGTACTTC
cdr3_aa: CASSLETGAYEQYF

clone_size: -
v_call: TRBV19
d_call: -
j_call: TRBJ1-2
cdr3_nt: TGTGCCAGTACATGGGCAGGTTCGGCGGGCCCCTATGGCTACACCTTC
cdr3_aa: CASTWAGSAGPYGYTF

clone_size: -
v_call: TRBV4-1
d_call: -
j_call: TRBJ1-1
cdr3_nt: TGCGCCAGCACCGGGGTGGGTAGGGACACTGAAGCTTTCTTT
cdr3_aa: CASTGVGRDTEAFF

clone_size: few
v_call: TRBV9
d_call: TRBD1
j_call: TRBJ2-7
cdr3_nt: TGTGCCAGCAGCGTAGGTGGGACAGGGGCCTACGAGCAGTACTTC
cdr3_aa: CASSVGGTGAYEQYF

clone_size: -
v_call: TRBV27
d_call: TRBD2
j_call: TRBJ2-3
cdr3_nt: TGTGCCAGCAGTTTGGCGAGGACTAGCGGGAGGTGGACAGATACGCAGTATTTT
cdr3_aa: CASSLARTSGRWTDTQYF

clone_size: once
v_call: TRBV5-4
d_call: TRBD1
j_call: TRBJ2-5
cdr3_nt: TGTGCCAGCAGCTCTCAACAGGGGGACGAGACCCAGTACTTC
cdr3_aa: CASSSQQGDETQYF

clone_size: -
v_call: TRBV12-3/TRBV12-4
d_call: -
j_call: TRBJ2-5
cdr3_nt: TGTGCCAGCAGTTTCACTAGTTACCAGTACTTC
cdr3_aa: CASSFTSYQYF

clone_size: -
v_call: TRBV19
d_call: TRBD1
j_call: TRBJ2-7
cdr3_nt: TGTGCCACCAAAATGGGCTACGGGACAGGGGGACCCTACGAGCAGTACTTC
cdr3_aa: CATKMGYGTGGPYEQYF

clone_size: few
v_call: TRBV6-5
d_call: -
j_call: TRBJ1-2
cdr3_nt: TGTGCCAGCAGCCTAGTAGCTAACTATGGCTACACCTTC
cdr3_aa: CASSLVANYGYTF

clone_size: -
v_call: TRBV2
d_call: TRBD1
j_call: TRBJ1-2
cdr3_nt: TGTGCCAGCAGGAGAGAGGGGGCCTATGGCTACACCTTC
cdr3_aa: CASRREGAYGYTF

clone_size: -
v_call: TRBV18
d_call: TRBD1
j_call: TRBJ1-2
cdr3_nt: TGTGCCAGCTCACCTGCCGGGACAGGGGGCGTCTATGGCTACACCTTC
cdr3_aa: CASSPAGTGGVYGYTF

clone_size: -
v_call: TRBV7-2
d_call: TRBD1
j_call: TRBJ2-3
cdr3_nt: TGTGCCAGCAGCTTGAGGACAGGAAGTACAGATACGCAGTATTTT
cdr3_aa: CASSLRTGSTDTQYF

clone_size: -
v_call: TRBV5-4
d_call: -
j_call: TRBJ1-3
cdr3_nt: TGTGCCAGCAGCGGACCACAGGGCCCGAGCGGAAACACCATATATTTT
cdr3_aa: CASSGPQGPSGNTIYF

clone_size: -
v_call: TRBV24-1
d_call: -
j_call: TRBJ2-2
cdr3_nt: TGTGCCACCAGTGATTTTACAGTGGCCGGGGAGCTGTTTTTT
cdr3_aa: CATSDFTVAGELFF

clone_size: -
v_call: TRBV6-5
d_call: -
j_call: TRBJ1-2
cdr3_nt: TGTGCCAGCAGTTACGGGCGGGGTGCGTACTATGGCTACACCTTC
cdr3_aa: CASSYGRGAYYGYTF

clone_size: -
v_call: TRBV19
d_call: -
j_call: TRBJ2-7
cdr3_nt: TGTGCCAGTAGACCTCCGGGACTCGGCGCCCACGAGCAGTACTTC
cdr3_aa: CASRPPGLGAHEQYF

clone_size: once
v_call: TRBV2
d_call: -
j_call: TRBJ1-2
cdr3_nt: TGTGCCAGCCAACGCAGGGATTTTTATGGCTACACCTTC
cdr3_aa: CASQRRDFYGYTF

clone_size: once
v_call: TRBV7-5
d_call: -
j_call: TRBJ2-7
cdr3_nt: TGTGCCAGAAGCTTAAGAGGGCGGATCTACGAGCAGTACTTC
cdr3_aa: CARSLRGRIYEQYF

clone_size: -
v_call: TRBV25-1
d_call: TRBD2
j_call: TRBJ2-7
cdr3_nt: TGTGCCAGCAGTGCCGAGACTAGCGGGAGAGGGGAGCAGTACTTC
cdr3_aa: CASSAETSGRGEQYF

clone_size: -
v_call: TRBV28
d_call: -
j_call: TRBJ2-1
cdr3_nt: TGTGCCTCCTGGGGGGTCTCCTACAATGAGCAGTTCTTC
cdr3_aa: CASWGVSYNEQFF

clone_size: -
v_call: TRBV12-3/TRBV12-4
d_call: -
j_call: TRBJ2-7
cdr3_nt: TGTGCCAGCAGTAAGGACAGTACCTACGAGCAGTACTTC
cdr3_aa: CASSKDSTYEQYF

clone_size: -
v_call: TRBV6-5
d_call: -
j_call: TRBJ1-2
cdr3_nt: TGTGCCAGCAGCCGTCAGGGATTAGATGGCTACACCTTC
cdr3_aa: CASSRQGLDGYTF

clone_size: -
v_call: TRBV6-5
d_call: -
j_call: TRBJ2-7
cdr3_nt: TGTGCCAGCAGTTACCCGGGACTCCCTTACGAGCAGTACTTC
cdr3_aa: CASSYPGLPYEQYF

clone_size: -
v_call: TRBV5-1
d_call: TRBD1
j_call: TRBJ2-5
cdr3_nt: TGCGCCAGCAGCCCTGGGACAGGCAGGGAGACCCAGTACTTC
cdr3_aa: CASSPGTGRETQYF

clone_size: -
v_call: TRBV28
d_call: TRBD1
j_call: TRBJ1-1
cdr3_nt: TGTGCCAGCAGTTCACCTTACAGGGGAAGCACTGAAGCTTTCTTT
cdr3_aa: CASSSPYRGSTEAFF

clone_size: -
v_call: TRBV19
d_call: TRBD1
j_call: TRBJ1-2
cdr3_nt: TGTGCCAGTAGTATACCGGACAGGAACTATGGCTACACCTTC
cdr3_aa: CASSIPDRNYGYTF

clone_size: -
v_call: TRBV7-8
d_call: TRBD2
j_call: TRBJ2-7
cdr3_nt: TGTGCCAGCAGTCAGCGGGGGGGACCCTACGAGCAGTACTTC
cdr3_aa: CASSQRGGPYEQYF

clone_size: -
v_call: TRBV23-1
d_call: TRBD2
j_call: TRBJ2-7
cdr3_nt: TGCGCCAGCAGTCAACCGGAAGGGGGACAGTCCGGACTAGCGGGAGGGTCCTACGAGCAGTACTTC
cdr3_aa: CASSQPEGGQSGLAGGSYEQYF

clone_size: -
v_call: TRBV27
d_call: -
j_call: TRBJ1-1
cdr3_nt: TGTGCCAGCAGTTTGGGGCAGCAGAACACTGAAGCTTTCTTT
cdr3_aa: CASSLGQQNTEAFF

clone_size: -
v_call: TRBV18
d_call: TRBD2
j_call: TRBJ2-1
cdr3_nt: TGTGCCAGCTCACCGGGACTAGCGGCCGATGAGCAGTTCTTC
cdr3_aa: CASSPGLAADEQFF

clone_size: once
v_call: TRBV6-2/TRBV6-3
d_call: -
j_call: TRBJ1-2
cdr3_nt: TGTGCCAGCAGTTACTCGATCAGGGGCGACTATGGCTACACCTTC
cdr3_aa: CASSYSIRGDYGYTF

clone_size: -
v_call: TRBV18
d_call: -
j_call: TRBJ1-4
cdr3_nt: TGTGCCAGCTCACCAGGCACAGGTATTTGGGAAAAACTGTTTTTT
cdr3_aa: CASSPGTGIWEKLFF